The entry below gives a single T cell receptor (beta chain) sequence along with its context. The junction had 9 bases not matched to a gene; V was cut back by 4 bases and J by 4 bases. From germline, CDR1 is MGHDK and CDR2 SYGVNS. The CDR3 extends over 16 amino acids. This sample was taken from a study of technical replicates of blood from several donors. Produced via immunoSEQ multiplex PCR; TCRdb's table is partial and in-frame only. This sample yields some 68,000 clones, of which just under 95% are seen a single time; roughly 0.36% belongs to the top ten. Material for sequencing was T cells isolated from PBMCs. This chain connects TRBV25-1 to TRBJ2-5; the match to TRBD2 covers 10 bases. The source is a human donor in good health. CDR3: CASSGSSGRMGETQYF. The CDR3 coding sequence is TGTGCCAGCAGTGGATCTAGCGGGAGAATGGGAGAGACCCAGTACTTC.